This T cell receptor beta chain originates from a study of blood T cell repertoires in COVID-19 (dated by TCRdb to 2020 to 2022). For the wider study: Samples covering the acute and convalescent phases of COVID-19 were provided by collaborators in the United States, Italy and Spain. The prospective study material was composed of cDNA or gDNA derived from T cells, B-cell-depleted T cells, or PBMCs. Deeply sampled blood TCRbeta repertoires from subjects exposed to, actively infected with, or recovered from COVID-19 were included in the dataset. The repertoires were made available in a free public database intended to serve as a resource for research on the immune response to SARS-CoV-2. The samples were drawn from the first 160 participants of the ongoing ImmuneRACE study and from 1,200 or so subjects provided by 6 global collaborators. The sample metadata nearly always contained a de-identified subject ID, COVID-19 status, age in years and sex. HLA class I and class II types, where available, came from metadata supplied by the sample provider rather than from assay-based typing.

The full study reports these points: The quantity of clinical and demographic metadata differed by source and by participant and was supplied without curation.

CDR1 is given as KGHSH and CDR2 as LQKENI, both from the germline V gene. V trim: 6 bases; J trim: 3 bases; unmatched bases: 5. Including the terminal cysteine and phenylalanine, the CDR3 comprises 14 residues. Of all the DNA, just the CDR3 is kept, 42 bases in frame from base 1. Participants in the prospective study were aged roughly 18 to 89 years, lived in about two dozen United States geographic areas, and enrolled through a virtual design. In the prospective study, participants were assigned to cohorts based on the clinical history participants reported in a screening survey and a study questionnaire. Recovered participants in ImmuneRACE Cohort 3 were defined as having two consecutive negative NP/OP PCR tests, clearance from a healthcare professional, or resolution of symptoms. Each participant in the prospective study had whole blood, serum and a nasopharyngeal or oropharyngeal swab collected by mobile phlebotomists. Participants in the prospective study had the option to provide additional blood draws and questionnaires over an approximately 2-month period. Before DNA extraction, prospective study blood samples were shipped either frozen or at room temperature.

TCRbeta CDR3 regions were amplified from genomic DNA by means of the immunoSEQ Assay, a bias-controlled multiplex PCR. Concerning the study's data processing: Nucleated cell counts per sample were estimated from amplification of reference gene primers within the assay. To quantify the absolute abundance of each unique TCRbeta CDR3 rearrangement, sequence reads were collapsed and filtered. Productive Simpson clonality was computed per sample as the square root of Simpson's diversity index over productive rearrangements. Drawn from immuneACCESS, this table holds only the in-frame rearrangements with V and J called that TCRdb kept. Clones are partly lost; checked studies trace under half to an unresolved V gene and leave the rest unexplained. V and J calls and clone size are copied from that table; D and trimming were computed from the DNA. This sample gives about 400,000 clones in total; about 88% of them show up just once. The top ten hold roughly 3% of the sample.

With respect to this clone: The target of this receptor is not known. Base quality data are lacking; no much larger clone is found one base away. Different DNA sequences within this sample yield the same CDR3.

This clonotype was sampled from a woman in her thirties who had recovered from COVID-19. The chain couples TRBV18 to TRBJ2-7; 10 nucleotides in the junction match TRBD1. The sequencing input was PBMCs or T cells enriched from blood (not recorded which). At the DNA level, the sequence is TGTGCCAGCTCCCCCGGGACAGGGGTCTACGAGCAGTACTTC. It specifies CASSPGTGVYEQYF.